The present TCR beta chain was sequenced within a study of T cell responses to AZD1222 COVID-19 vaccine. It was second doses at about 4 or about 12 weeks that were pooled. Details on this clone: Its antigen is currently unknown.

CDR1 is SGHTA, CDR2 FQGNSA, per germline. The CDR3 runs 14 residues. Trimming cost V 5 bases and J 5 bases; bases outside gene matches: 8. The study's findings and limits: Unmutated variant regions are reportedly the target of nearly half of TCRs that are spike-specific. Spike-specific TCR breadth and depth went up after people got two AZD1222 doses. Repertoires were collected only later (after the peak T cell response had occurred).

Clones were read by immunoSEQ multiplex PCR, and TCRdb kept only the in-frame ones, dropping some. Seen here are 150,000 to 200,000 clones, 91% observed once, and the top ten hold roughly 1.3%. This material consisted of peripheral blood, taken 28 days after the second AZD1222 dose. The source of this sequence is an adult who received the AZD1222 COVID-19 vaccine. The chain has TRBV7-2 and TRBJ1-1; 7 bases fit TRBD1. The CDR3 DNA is TGTGCCAGCAGCCCATACAGGGGTGGAACTGAAGCTTTCTTT. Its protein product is CASSPYRGGTEAFF.